These 22 T cell receptor beta chains share one sample of origin, sequenced in a study of T-cell reconstitution after alpha-beta-depleted transplantation in children. For TCRbeta, the library was prepared with unique molecular identifiers. One entry per CDR3 protein results from TCRdb running MiXCR on the PCR reads. The profile shows about 78,000 distinct CDR3 sequences, 14% of them singletons. Sequenced here: PBMCs, mostly from graft donor cells, sampled 180 days after TCRalphabeta/CD19-depleted stem cell transplant. The receptors derive from a male patient under 10 years old who had a stem cell transplant for acute lymphoblastic leukemia, so the T cells may come from the graft donor.

The chain uses TRBV7-2 and TRBJ2-7, with 10 positions matching TRBD2. The trim removed 3 bases at V and 2 bases at J, leaving 4 bases unmatched. The CDR3 is 15 residues long. Germline CDR1 is SGHTA and CDR2 is FQGNSA. CDR3 coding DNA: TGTGCCAGCAGCTTGGTCCTAGCGGGAGCCTACGAGCAGTACTTC. Amino acids: CASSLVLAGAYEQYF.

The rearrangement links TRBV27 to TRBJ2-3; D ambiguous. Between the trimmed V and J ends, which lost 3 bases and 2 bases, there was a span of 9 bases. Germline V CDR1 and CDR2: MNHEY, SMNVEV (reference sequence). This CDR3 has 14 residues. The CDR3, as DNA: TGTGCCAGCAGTTTGTGGCTCGCCACAGATACGCAGTATTTT. This codes for CASSLWLATDTQYF.

The chain has TRBV28 and TRBJ1-2; possibly TRBD1 for D (5 bases). Germline loops: CDR1 MDHEN, CDR2 SYDVKM. Between the trimmed V and J ends, which lost 6 bases and 4 bases, there was a span of 12 bases. The CDR3 is 13 amino acids. This CDR3 is CASSRDSIYGYTF. CDR3 coding DNA: TGTGCCAGCAGCCGGGACTCAATCTATGGCTACACCTTC.

This clonotype was detected only once. The chain recombines TRBV18 with TRBJ2-7; D is perhaps TRBD1 or TRBD2 (5 bases each). This CDR3 is 16 amino acids long. The germline V gene has CDR1 KGHSH and CDR2 LQKENI. V lost 4 bases and J 1 base, leaving 17 bases between the germline ends. The CDR3 region has the DNA TGTGCCAGCTCACGACCTTCCCCAGGGACGTCCTACGAGCAGTACTTC. Protein: CASSRPSPGTSYEQYF.

There are a few counts of this clonotype. The V call is TRBV9, the J call TRBJ2-3, with TRBD2 identical over 7 bases. Germline lookup yields CDR1 SGDLS and CDR2 YYNGEE. J was trimmed by 4 bases and V by 1 base; bases with no gene match: 6. The CDR3 spans 15 residues. CDR3: CASSVSSGISDTQYF. For the CDR3, the DNA is TGTGCCAGCAGCGTATCCAGCGGGATCTCAGATACGCAGTATTTT.

Worth noting for this clonotype: This may be a read error: a much more frequent sequence differs by one nucleotide. Lacking the conserved final phenylalanine or tryptophan, this CDR3 likely reflects a read error. This chain uses TRBV10-3 with TRBJ2-7; 12 nucleotides match TRBD2. The CDR3 runs 13 residues. V shed 10 bases and J 7 bases; nucleotides not matched to a gene: 8. The germline gives CDR1 ENHRY, CDR2 SYGVKD. The CDR3 bases are TGTGCCAGCTCACTAGCGGGAGGTTGGGAGCAGTACTCC. Protein: CASSLAGGWEQYS.

This clonotype was counted between two and nine times. CDR3 nucleotide sequence: TGTGCCATCGCCTCAGGGGGGAGCGCCTACGAGCAGTACTTC. Translating it yields CAIASGGSAYEQYF. V gene TRBV10-3 combines with J gene TRBJ2-7; maybe TRBD1 (7 bases). Trimming shortened V by 8 bases and J by 2 bases, and 16 bases separated the two germline ends. The CDR3 is made up of 14 amino acids. CDR1 is ENHRY, CDR2 SYGVKD, per germline.

This clonotype occurred a few times. The gene calls are TRBV5-6 and TRBJ1-2; D is ambiguous. V lost 0 bases and J lost 0, with 6 bases in between. CDR3 length equals 14 residues. CDR1 is SGHDT and CDR2 is YYEEEE in the germline V gene. This CDR3 reads CASSLVASNYGYTF. The DNA of the CDR3 is TGTGCCAGCAGCTTGGTCGCATCTAACTATGGCTACACCTTC.

This clonotype was seen only a few times. The rearrangement links TRBV7-2 to TRBJ1-1; weak D call: TRBD1 (6 bases). Between the trimmed V and J ends, which lost 1 base and 5 bases, there was a span of 14 bases. CDR1 and CDR2 from the germline V gene are SGHTA and FQGNSA. The CDR3 extends over 15 amino acids. CDR3 bases: TGTGCCAGCAGCTTAGAGGGTCTAGGGGGGACTGAAGCTTTCTTT. It is translated as CASSLEGLGGTEAFF.

The V call is TRBV7-8, the J call TRBJ2-1, with D maybe TRBD1 (5 bases). This CDR3 contains 15 residues. The germline V and J ends were trimmed by 5 bases and 3 bases, with 14 bases remaining between them. Germline assignment: CDR1 SGHVS and CDR2 FQNEAQ. The CDR3 region has the DNA TGTGCCAGCAGCCCCAGAAGGACAAACTACAATGAGCAGTTCTTC. Translating gives CASSPRRTNYNEQFF.

Many counts were recorded for this clonotype. The chain links TRBV27 to TRBJ2-1; the match to TRBD2 covers 7 bases. CDR1 and CDR2 (germline): MNHEY, SMNVEV (reference sequence). The V and J ends lost 5 bases and 7 bases, in that order; junction bases with no gene match: 14. CDR3 length: 16 amino acids. For the CDR3, the DNA is TGTGCCAGCAGTGCCCTCGGAGGGGAGGGCATTAATGAGCAGTTCTTC. The encoded protein is CASSALGGEGINEQFF.

This clonotype was seen a handful of times. The rearrangement joins TRBV7-2 to TRBJ2-7, with 8 bases identical to TRBD2. This CDR3 is built from 14 residues. V shed 5 bases, J shed 3 bases, and the junction held 6 bases outside the gene matches. CDR1 is SGHTA, CDR2 FQGNSA, per germline. The CDR3 DNA follows: TGTGCCAGCAGCCTTGGTCTAGCGGGCTACGAGCAGTACTTC. Protein: CASSLGLAGYEQYF.

This chain links TRBV28 with TRBJ2-1, with 8 bases that match TRBD2. The ends lost 8 bases at V and 4 bases at J; junction bases unmatched: 4. Per germline, CDR1 MDHEN and CDR2 SYDVKM. The CDR3 loop spans 13 amino acids. CDR3 DNA sequence: TGTGCCAGCGAAGCGGGGGCTTACAATGAGCAGTTCTTC. Translation: CASEAGAYNEQFF.

The chain is built from TRBV7-2 and TRBJ2-3; D unclear. This CDR3 comprises 13 residues. V shed 1 base and J shed 5 bases, with 7 bases lying between them. Germline V gene data show CDR1 as SGHTA and CDR2 as FQGNSA. The CDR3 nucleotides are TGTGCCAGCAGCTTAGGGGCGATAGATACGCAGTATTTT. It specifies CASSLGAIDTQYF.

This clonotype turned up a few times. The chain is built from TRBV28 and TRBJ2-5, with D perhaps TRBD2 (5 bases). CDR1 is MDHEN and CDR2 is SYDVKM in the germline V gene. Trimming took off 7 bases at V and 2 bases at J, with 29 bases between the two ends. The CDR3 has 19 residues. CDR3 DNA: TGTGCCAGCAACCCCCCGAGGGCTAGAAGTTGGTTTGGACAAGAGACCCAGTACTTC. Translation: CASNPPRARSWFGQETQYF.

J is TRBJ2-7 and V is TRBV30; 7 bases are shared with TRBD2. The germline CDR1 and CDR2 sequences are GTSNPN and SVGIG (reference sequence). The length of the CDR3 is 11 residues. Unmatched junction bases numbered 2, after V lost 0 bases and J lost 9 bases. Here the CDR3 DNA reads TGTGCCTGGAGTGTACGCGGGAGGCAGTACTTC. Translation: CAWSVRGRQYF. The full variable domain, rest sourced from reference TRBV30 and TRBJ2-7, is SQTIHQWPATLVQPVGSPLSLECTVEGTSNPNLYWYRQAAGRGLQLLFYSVGIGQISSEVPQNLSASRPQDRQFILSSKKLLLSDSGFYLCAWSVRGRQYFGPGTRLTVT.

The table lists this clonotype with a few counts. Here the CDR3 DNA reads TGTGCCAGCAGCTCCGGGGCCTATGGCTACACCTTC. As protein: CASSSGAYGYTF. This chain links TRBV13 with TRBJ1-2; weak D call: TRBD1 (5 bases). V was clipped by 4 bases and J by 4 bases, with 7 bases between them. The CDR3 spans 12 residues. Germline V gene data show CDR1 as PRHDT and CDR2 as FYEKMQ (reference sequence).

The CDR3 spells CASSWGLAREQFF. CDR3 nucleotide sequence: TGTGCCAGCAGCTGGGGACTAGCAAGAGAGCAGTTCTTC. This chain connects TRBV7-2 to TRBJ2-1, with 9 bases fitting TRBD2. J gave up 10 bases and V 4 bases, and 5 bases lay outside the gene matches. The germline gives CDR1 SGHTA, CDR2 FQGNSA. CDR3 length equals 13 residues.

This rearrangement joins TRBV20-1 to TRBJ2-7; 9 bases map to TRBD2. Trimming cost V 6 bases and J 1 base; bases outside gene matches: 7. There are 14 residues in the CDR3. From germline, CDR1 is DFQATT and CDR2 SNEGSKA (reference sequence). CDR3 nucleotides: TGCAGTGCCAGTAGCGGGAGTAGGTCCTACGAGCAGTACTTC. Protein product: CSASSGSRSYEQYF.

The table lists this clonotype with a few counts. V is TRBV27 and J is TRBJ1-2; possibly TRBD1 for D (6 bases). Trimming removed 5 bases from V and 2 bases from J, with 15 bases in between. This CDR3 spans 15 amino acids. Germline CDR1 is MNHEY and CDR2 is SMNVEV (reference sequence). The CDR3 loop is CASSITTGRNYGYTF. The CDR3 DNA is TGTGCCAGCAGTATAACGACAGGAAGGAACTATGGCTACACCTTC.

A few counts support this clonotype. J is TRBJ1-2 and V is TRBV5-1; D uncertain. This CDR3 region has 15 residues. Trimming removed 0 bases from V and 3 bases from J, with 12 bases in between. CDR1 is SGHRS and CDR2 is YFSETQ in the germline V gene. This CDR3 is CASSLDFPWDYGYTF. The DNA for the CDR3 is TGCGCCAGCAGCTTGGACTTCCCCTGGGACTATGGCTACACCTTC.

This clonotype came up a few times. One end of the junction varies from germline; a read error may be responsible. The chain carries TRBV10-3 and TRBJ1-2, with D perhaps matching TRBD1 (5 bases). The CDR3 spans 15 residues. CDR1 and CDR2 from the germline V gene are ENHRY and SYGVKD. CDR3 region: CAISESGGARRTEAF. In DNA, the CDR3 is TGTGCCATCAGTGAGTCGGGTGGGGCGAGAAGGACGGAGGCCTTC.